The text below deals with one T cell receptor beta chain. In the authors' workflow: It was from reference gene primer amplification that nucleated cell counts were estimated. Sequencing was performed with immunoSEQ multiplex PCR; in TCRdb, only in-frame clones are kept and a portion is missing. V, J and clone size derive from that table, while D and trimming were established from the DNA sequence. The sample carries around 250,000 clones, around 82% recorded once. This record belongs to a study of blood T cell repertoires in COVID-19. Overall study: Acute-phase and convalescent COVID-19 samples originated in the United States, Italy and Spain. Sample material is recorded as cDNA or gDNA derived from T cells, B-cell-depleted T cells, or PBMCs.

The CDR3 contains 18 residues. V lost 1 base, J lost 0 bases, and 7 bases stayed unmatched. Germline V gene lookup returns CDR1 MGHRA and CDR2 YSYEKL. The sequence derives from a man aged 40-50 years with active or convalescent COVID-19. This chain connects TRBV4-1 to TRBJ2-2, with 8 bases that match TRBD2. The sequenced sample was peripheral blood. CDR3 DNA: TGCGCCAGCAGCCAAGGAGGGTTCGGGGGGGCGAACACCGGGGAGCTGTTTTTT. Protein sequence: CASSQGGFGGANTGELFF.